Detailed here is one T cell receptor beta chain. Its specificity is not known. Repertoires were generated with immunoSEQ multiplex PCR, while TCRdb's copy carries only in-frame clones and drops some. The sample records under 80,000 clones, more than 80% being singletons. The sample comes from a study of OX40 agonist ivuxolimab in advanced cancers. CDR1 is SQVTM and CDR2 is ANQGSEA in the germline V gene. Trimming pared 5 bases from V and 4 bases from J, leaving 14 bases between. This CDR3 is 13 amino acids long. Study observations and caveats: Low clonal expansion, among the lowest seen, marked partial responders at 0.1-3.0 mg/kg. There was clonal expansion of CD4+ and CD8+ blood T cells by week 6 at 0.1 to 3.0 mg/kg.

The V call is TRBV29-1, the J call TRBJ1-1; D unclear. The sample here was CD4+ or CD8+ T cells sorted from blood, taken in a trial of the OX40 agonist ivuxolimab. The source of this sequence is an adult with an advanced solid tumor such as melanoma, head and neck, liver or kidney cancer. DNA of the CDR3: TGCAGCGTTCAGAGTGGGGAAGGCACTGAAGCTTTCTTT. As protein: CSVQSGEGTEAFF.